This entry features one T cell receptor beta chain sequence. Antigen specificity is unknown. The sample belongs to a study of breast tumors, draining lymph nodes, adjacent tissues. Findings and caveats of the study: Tumor TCR diversity was below lymph nodes but above nontumor tissue. Luminal-like breast cancer showed significantly higher tumor–nontumor repertoire similarity than basal-like. Data fit most tumor T cells coming from lymph node, expanding in tumor.

Trimming shortened V by 0 bases and J by 4 bases, and 10 bases separated the two germline ends. CDR1 is SGHTA, CDR2 FQGNSA, per germline. This CDR3 is built from 14 residues. TCRdb passed the multiplex PCR reads through MiXCR, listing each CDR3 protein once. The repertoire includes 60,000 to 70,000 distinct CDR3 sequences, roughly 59% of them detected once, and around a fifth sits in the top ten. This clonotype originated in a female donor with breast cancer. Some clones in this sample may be carry-over from other donors' samples. The rearrangement uses TRBV7-2 and TRBJ2-7; no firm D call. The sequencing sample was made of breast tumor tissue. The CDR3 loop reads CASSLAPTKYEQYF. The CDR3, as DNA: TGTGCCAGCAGCTTAGCGCCTACAAAATACGAGCAGTACTTC.